This T cell receptor beta chain was observed in a study of shared clonotypes between healthy human individuals. Study conclusions and caveats: Represented diversity (both genetic and exposure-history) was limited by the small number of donors.

Only in-frame clones appear in the TCRdb table, and some are missing; sequencing was by immunoSEQ multiplex PCR. The table has some 2,000,000 clones, approximately 95% seen once. Germline lookup yields CDR1 MNHNS and CDR2 SASEGT. Trimming took 5 bases from V and 4 from J, leaving 14 bases between them. The CDR3 runs 14 residues. About this clone: The antigen is undetermined.

This clonotype originated in a man aged 18 to 35 in good health. The sequencing input was naive CD4+ T cells sorted from blood. The subset was: CD45RA+ positively selected. The rearrangement joins TRBV6-1 to TRBJ2-5; possibly TRBD1 for D (5 bases). The CDR3 coding sequence is TGTGCCAGCAGTCCCCAGGGAACAGGAGAGACCCAGTACTTC. The encoded protein is CASSPQGTGETQYF.